One and the same sample provided the 10 T cell receptor beta chains below, sequenced in a study of cytomegalovirus exposure and HLA in healthy donors. Primers: 60 Vbeta forward and 13 Jbeta reverse. Measured with immunoSEQ multiplex PCR; TCRdb has only the in-frame clones, and not every one. The sample shows 140,000 to 150,000 clones, around 85% of them seen only once. Material: PBMCs. The receptors shown here come from a woman in her thirties in good health and CMV-seronegative.

The chain uses TRBV12-5 and TRBJ2-1; D is ambiguous. V was pared by 6 bases and J by 2 bases, with 8 bases between. CDR1 and CDR2 (germline): LGHNT, FRNRAP. This CDR3 comprises 13 residues. CDR3 amino acids: CASGERTYNEQFF. The CDR3, as DNA: TGTGCTAGTGGAGAGAGGACCTACAATGAGCAGTTCTTC.

This clone came up a few times. The CDR3 bases are TGTGCCAGCAGCCCCTGGGGACAGGGGAACGAGCAGTACTTC. This translates into CASSPWGQGNEQYF. The rearrangement uses TRBV6-5 and TRBJ2-7; the match to TRBD1 covers 10 bases. V trimming: 6 bases; J trimming: 5 bases; junction bases outside the gene matches: 7. Germline CDR1 and CDR2: MNHEY and SVGAGI. The CDR3 runs to 14 residues.

The chain couples TRBV10-2 to TRBJ2-7; possible D gene TRBD1, 6 bases. Per the germline V gene, CDR1 is WSHSY and CDR2 is SAAADI. V was cut by 3 bases and J by 6 bases, with 12 bases left in between. CDR3 length equals 13 residues. The CDR3 DNA reads as TGCGCCAGCAGTGACTACAGGGTTGGCGAGCAGTACTTC. Translation: CASSDYRVGEQYF.

V is TRBV5-1 and J is TRBJ2-5; 7 bases agree with TRBD1. The V and J ends lost 1 base and 1 base, in that order; junction bases with no gene match: 4. The CDR3 length is 15 residues. Germline V gene lookup returns CDR1 SGHRS and CDR2 YFSETQ. CDR3 in DNA: TGCGCCAGCAGCTTGAACAGGGGACGCCAAGAGACCCAGTACTTC. Amino acid sequence: CASSLNRGRQETQYF.

The chain is built from TRBV2 and TRBJ1-6; 10 nucleotides match TRBD1. The J segment lost 2 bases and the V segment lost 6 bases, leaving 7 bases of the junction unmatched. Germline values: CDR1 SNHLY, CDR2 FYNNEI. The CDR3 contains 17 residues. The CDR3 DNA follows: TGTGCCAGCAGGAGGGACAGGGGAGTGACCTATAATTCACCCCTCCACTTT. Its protein is CASRRDRGVTYNSPLHF.

This chain's CDR3 is CASSMGRANTEAFF. The DNA for the CDR3 is TGTGCCAGCAGCATGGGCAGGGCGAACACTGAAGCTTTCTTT. The V gene is TRBV11-3, the J gene TRBJ1-1; a possible D gene is TRBD1 (5 bases). Germline V lookup: CDR1 SGHNT, CDR2 YENEEA. Between the trimmed V and J ends, which lost 5 bases and 1 base, there was a span of 11 bases. The CDR3 is made up of 14 amino acids.

This clone is a singleton in its sample. The chain couples TRBV2 to TRBJ2-1, with D maybe TRBD2 (6 bases). Trimming took 5 bases from V and 3 from J, leaving 14 bases between them. Germline CDR1 SNHLY, CDR2 FYNNEI. This CDR3 region has 15 residues. Written as DNA, the CDR3 is TGTGCCAGCAGTCGAACGAGACTAGTCTACAATGAGCAGTTCTTC. Amino acids: CASSRTRLVYNEQFF.

This clone was seen once. The gene calls are TRBV27 and TRBJ2-7; perhaps TRBD1 as D (6 bases). Deletions cut 3 bases from V and 3 bases from J, with 12 bases between. This CDR3 is 14 amino acids long. Germline V gene sequence: CDR1 MNHEY, CDR2 SMNVEV (reference sequence). The CDR3, as DNA: TGTGCCAGCAGTTTTAGAGGACAGATCTACGAGCAGTACTTC. This gives the protein CASSFRGQIYEQYF.

A note on this clone: One end of the junction does not line up with germline, which may come from a read error. This CDR3 is also generated by other DNA sequences in the sample. The J gene is TRBJ2-3, the V gene TRBV18; TRBD1 is a possible D gene (7 bases). Germline values: CDR1 KGHSH, CDR2 LQKENI. The CDR3 is 15 residues long. CDR3 region: CASSGQRADTDTQYF. Written as DNA, the CDR3 is TGCGCCAGCTCGGGACAGCGGGCTGACACAGATACGCAGTATTTT.

The genes are TRBV4-3 and TRBJ2-2, with a possible D match to TRBD2 (7 bases). In germline, CDR1 is LGHNA, CDR2 YSLEER. Between the trimmed V and J ends, which lost 1 base and 0 bases, there was a span of 12 bases. The CDR3 extends over 17 amino acids. CDR3 sequence reads: CASSQGAGAANTGELFF. CDR3 sequence (DNA): TGCGCCAGCAGCCAAGGCGCGGGGGCCGCGAACACCGGGGAGCTGTTTTTT.